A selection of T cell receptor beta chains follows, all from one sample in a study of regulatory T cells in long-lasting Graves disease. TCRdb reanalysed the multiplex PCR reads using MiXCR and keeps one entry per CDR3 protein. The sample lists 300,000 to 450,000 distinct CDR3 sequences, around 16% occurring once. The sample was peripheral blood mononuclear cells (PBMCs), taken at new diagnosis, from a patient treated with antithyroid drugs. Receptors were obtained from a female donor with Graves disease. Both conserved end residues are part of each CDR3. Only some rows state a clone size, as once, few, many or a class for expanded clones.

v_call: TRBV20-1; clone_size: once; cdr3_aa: CSAKTGTAAYEQYF
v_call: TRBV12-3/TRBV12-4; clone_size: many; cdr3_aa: CASSGGGSYNEQFF
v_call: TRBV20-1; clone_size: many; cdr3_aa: CSALPRQGGYEQYF
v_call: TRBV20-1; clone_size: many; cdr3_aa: CSARGIRVRTEAFF
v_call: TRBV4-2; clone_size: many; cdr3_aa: CASRSGQVYNEQFF
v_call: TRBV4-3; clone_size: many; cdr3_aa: CASSQDLGQMNTEAFF
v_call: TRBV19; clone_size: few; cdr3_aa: CASSIEPQRTVNTEAFF
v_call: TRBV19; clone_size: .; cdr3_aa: CASSHSGTGSVEQFF
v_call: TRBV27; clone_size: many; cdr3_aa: CASTRRGGNDQPQHF
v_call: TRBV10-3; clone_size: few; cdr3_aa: CAISDPDRGREKLFF
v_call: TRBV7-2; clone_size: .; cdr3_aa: CASSLRTSGTDTQYF
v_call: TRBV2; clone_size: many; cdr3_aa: CASEPGQGDQPQHF
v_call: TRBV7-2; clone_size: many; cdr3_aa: CASSLALADTQYF
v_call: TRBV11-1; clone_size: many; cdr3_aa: CASSPRADTQETQYF
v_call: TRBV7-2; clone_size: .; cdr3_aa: CASSSGLAGFQETQYF
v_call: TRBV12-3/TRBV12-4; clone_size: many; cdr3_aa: CASTSGGSLGEQFF
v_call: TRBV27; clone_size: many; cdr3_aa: CASSISLGGYNEKLFF
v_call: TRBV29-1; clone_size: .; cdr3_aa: CSVEGRLAGVLDETQYF
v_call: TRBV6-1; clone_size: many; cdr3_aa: CASRPLAFGGDTEAFF
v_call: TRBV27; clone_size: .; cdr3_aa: CASSHRDRGSYEQYF
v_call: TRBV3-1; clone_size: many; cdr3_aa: CASSQDWTGLGLHF
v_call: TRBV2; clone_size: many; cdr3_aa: CASRETGGGYTF
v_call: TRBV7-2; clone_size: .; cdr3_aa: CASSLAAGGRPTGELFF
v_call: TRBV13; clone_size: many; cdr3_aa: CASSSPPSYEQYF
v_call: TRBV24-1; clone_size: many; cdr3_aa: CATSDWPGQETQYF
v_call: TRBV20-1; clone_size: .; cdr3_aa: CSARGGPTLGEQFF
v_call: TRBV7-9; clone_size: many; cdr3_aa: CASSFLAGSTDTQYF
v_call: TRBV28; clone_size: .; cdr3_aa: CASRKAGRHGYTF
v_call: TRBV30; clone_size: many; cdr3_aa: CAWSGRGWGETQYF
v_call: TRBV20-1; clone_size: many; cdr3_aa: CSARDLGGMGTDTQYF
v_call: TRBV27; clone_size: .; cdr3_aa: CASSLSGLGSNQPQHF
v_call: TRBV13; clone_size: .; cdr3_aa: CASSLTPSYGARFEMNTEAFF
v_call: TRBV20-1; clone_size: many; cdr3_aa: CSARDYQTEAFF
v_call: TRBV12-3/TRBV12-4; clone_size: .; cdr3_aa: CTSSFQKNQPQHF
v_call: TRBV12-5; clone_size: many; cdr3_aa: CASGAETSTGPSKETQYF
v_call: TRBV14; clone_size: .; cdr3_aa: CASSQGGGAWKTQYF
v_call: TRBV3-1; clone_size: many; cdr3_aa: CASSQGGQNTGELFF
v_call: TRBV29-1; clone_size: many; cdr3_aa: CSVGLAGDEQYF
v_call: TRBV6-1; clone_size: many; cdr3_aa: CASSLAGEYQETQYF
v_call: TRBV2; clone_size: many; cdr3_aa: CASSDRGGLHEQYF
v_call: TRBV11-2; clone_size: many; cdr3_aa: CASSLARGSMNTEAFF
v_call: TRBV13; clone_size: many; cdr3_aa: CASTERGSSNQPQHF
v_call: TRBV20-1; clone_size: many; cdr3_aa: CSARILYTGELFF
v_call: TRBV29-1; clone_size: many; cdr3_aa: CSVERDSTYEQYF
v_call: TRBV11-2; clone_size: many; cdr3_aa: CASSLELSMTGFEKLFF
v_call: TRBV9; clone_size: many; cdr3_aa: CASSPGGLAHYGYTF
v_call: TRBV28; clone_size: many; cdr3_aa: CASSLIVFGANTGELFF
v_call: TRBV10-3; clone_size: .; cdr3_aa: CATAPAVHNEQFF
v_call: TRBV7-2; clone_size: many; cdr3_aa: CASSLAGLAVGTDTQYF
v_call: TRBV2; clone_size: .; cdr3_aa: CASSLRGGAYEQYF
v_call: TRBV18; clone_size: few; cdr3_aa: CASSPPDRARNEQYF
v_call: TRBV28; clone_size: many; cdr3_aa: CASRTAHKEAFF
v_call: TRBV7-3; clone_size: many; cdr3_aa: CASSVRSTGELFF
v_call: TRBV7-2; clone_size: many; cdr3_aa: CASSPLLHTIYF
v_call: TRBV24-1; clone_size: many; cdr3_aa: CATSDWTLAGDNEQFF